This TCR beta chain is from a study of T cell clonality in common variable immunodeficiency. The CDR3 runs 14 residues. The germline V gene has CDR1 SGHAT and CDR2 FQNNGV. The J segment lost 11 bases and the V segment lost 6 bases, leaving 7 bases of the junction unmatched. As regards this clone: The CDR3 end lies 3 residues beyond the end of the read and is filled in from the germline J gene.

Sequencing used immunoSEQ multiplex PCR; TCRdb keeps in-frame clones, though not all of them. The sample includes around 39,000 clones, none of them occurring once. The chain joins TRBV11-2 to TRBJ1-6; 10 nucleotides align to TRBD1. Sequencing input: peripheral blood mononuclear cells. This TCR came from a person aged 18 to 75 in good health. The CDR3 DNA, read in part, is TGTGCCAGCAGGTCAGACAGGGGGCAAACACCC. It yields the protein CASRSDRGQTP. The full CDR3 protein is CASRSDRGQTPLHF.